This TCR beta chain is from a study of T cell responses to AZD1222 COVID-19 vaccine. Study results and caveats: Two AZD1222 administrations were followed by greater Spike-specific TCR breadth and depth. Scientists sampled the repertoires only once the peak T cell response had passed. Spike was spanned by vaccine-associated CD4 TCRs, with dominance at 160-218 and 743-854. Donors were chiefly white British, with a greater number of females, and clonal diversity was perhaps underestimated.

Sequenced by immunoSEQ multiplex PCR; TCRdb stores in-frame clones only, minus some. The table records tens of thousands of clones, about nine tenths of them present only once. Trimming left V 3 bases short and J 11 bases short, with 11 bases between. The CDR3 contains 12 residues. Note on this clone: The target antigen is unknown.

The starting material was peripheral blood, obtained on day 0 of MenACWY control vaccination. This sequence originates from an adult in good health. This rearrangement joins TRBV12-3 or TRBV12-4 to TRBJ1-5; D gene unclear. Written as DNA, the CDR3 is TGTGCCAGCAGTTTCCTCGGAGGAACCCAGCATTTT. Translating it yields CASSFLGGTQHF.